This T cell receptor beta chain was identified during a study of T cell responses to AZD1222 COVID-19 vaccine. Study-level points and caveats: Unmutated variant regions reportedly attract nearly half of all spike-specific TCRs. Donors skewed white British and female; clonal diversity was possibly underestimated. Only after the peak T cell response were repertoires sampled.

From germline, CDR1 is SGHNT and CDR2 YYREEE (reference sequence). V was cut by 0 bases and J by 0 bases, with 3 bases left in between. This CDR3 is built from 14 residues. Pooling was applied to second doses at about 4 or about 12 weeks. This clone was recorded a few times. Its cognate antigen is unknown. TCRdb's copy holds only in-frame clones and misses some; the assay was immunoSEQ multiplex PCR. The profile covers 50,000 to 75,000 clones, with roughly 89% appearing a single time and 5.5% to 7% taken by the ten largest. This receptor was identified in an adult who received the AZD1222 COVID-19 vaccine. V and J are TRBV5-4 and TRBJ1-4; D is unresolved. The sample here was peripheral blood, taken 28 days after the second AZD1222 dose. CDR3 sequence: CASSLGTTNEKLFF. For the CDR3, the DNA is TGTGCCAGCAGCTTGGGGACAACTAATGAAAAACTGTTTTTT.